This TCR beta chain is drawn from a study of T cell clones after liver transplantation. Across the whole study: TCRbeta sequencing after a pre-transplant mixed lymphocyte reaction identified graft-donor-reactive clones, later tracked in post-transplant blood.

Data came from immunoSEQ multiplex PCR; TCRdb stores just in-frame clones and leaves some out. The sample has roughly 120,000 clones; roughly nine tenths are singletons. The TCR was taken from a human patient who received a liver transplant. A subset of T cells may come from the graft donor. The source material was CD4+ T cells from blood, sampled 12 months after liver transplant.

This CDR3 reads CASSRAGQHSNQPQHF. In nucleotides, the CDR3 is TGTGCCAGTAGTAGGGCCGGTCAACATAGCAATCAGCCCCAGCATTTT. This chain joins TRBV19 and TRBJ1-5, with D uncertain. Germline V lookup: CDR1 LNHDA, CDR2 SQIVND (reference sequence). V shed 4 bases and J shed 0 bases, with 13 bases lying between them. This CDR3 is 16 amino acids long.